This TCR beta chain was captured in a study of T cell responses to AZD1222 COVID-19 vaccine. Findings and limits, study-wide: Seropositive status at baseline applied to only 5 or 6 AZD1222 recipients. Variant regions that are unmutated are reportedly the target of nearly half of spike-specific TCRs. Repertoire sampling happened only post peak T cell response.

In the case of this clone: Its cognate antigen is unknown.

The V end lost 1 base, the J end lost 9 bases, and 10 bases lay between the germline ends. The CDR3 has 13 amino acids. Germline V gives CDR1 SNHLY, CDR2 FYNNEI. The table came from immunoSEQ multiplex PCR; TCRdb's copy has only in-frame clones and leaves some out. The repertoire holds some 150,000 clones, with about 91% as singletons. This rearrangement joins TRBV2 to TRBJ2-1; tentatively, D is TRBD1 (6 bases). The clonotype comes from an adult in good health. Sequencing used peripheral blood, obtained on day 0 of MenACWY control vaccination. CDR3 amino acids: CASSEDLQGEQFF. CDR3 nucleotide sequence: TGTGCCAGCAGTGAAGATCTACAGGGTGAGCAGTTCTTC.